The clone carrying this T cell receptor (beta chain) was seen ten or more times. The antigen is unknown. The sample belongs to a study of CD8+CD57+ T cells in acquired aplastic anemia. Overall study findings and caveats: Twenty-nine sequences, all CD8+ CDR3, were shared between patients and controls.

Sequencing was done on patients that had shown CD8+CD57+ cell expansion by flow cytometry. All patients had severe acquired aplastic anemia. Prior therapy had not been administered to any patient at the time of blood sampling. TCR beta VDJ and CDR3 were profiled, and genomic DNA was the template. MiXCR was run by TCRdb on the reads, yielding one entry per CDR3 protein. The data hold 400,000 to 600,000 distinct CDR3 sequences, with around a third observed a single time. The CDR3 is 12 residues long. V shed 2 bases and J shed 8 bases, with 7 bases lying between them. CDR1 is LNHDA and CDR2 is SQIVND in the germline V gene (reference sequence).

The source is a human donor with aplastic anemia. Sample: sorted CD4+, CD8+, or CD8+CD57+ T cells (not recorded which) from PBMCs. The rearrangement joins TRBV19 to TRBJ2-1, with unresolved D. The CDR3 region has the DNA TGTGCCAGTAGTATAAAGGGATATGAGCAGTTCTTC. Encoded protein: CASSIKGYEQFF.